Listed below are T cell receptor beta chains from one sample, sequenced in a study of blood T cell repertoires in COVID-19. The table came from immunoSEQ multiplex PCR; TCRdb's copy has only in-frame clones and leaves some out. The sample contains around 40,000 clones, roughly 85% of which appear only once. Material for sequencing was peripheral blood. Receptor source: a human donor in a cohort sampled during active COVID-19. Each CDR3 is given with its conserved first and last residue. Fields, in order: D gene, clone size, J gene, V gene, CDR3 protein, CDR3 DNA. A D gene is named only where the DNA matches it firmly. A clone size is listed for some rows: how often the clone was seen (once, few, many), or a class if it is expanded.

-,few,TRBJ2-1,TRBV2,CARGAPDNEQFF,TGTGCCAGAGGGGCTCCGGACAATGAGCAGTTCTTC
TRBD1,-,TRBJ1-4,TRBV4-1,CASSHTGSQGVEKLFF,TGCGCCAGCAGCCACACTGGGAGCCAGGGGGTGGAAAAACTGTTTTTT
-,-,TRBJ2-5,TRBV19,CASSFQKETQYF,TGTGCCAGTAGTTTCCAGAAGGAGACCCAGTACTTC
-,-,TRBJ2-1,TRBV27,CASSLRTGIRYNEQFF,TGTGCCAGCAGTTTAAGGACGGGGATACGTTACAATGAGCAGTTCTTC
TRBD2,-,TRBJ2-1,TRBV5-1,CASSTGLAGSYNEQFF,TGCGCCAGCAGCACGGGTCTAGCGGGGTCCTACAATGAGCAGTTCTTC
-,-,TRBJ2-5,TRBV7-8,CASSPMSGYQETQYF,TGTGCCAGCAGCCCCATGTCAGGGTACCAAGAGACCCAGTACTTC
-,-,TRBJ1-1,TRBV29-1,CSTWGGDTEAFF,TGCAGCACTTGGGGGGGGGACACTGAAGCTTTCTTT
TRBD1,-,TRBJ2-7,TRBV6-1,CASSEPGWGQGAAEQYF,TGTGCCAGCAGTGAACCAGGGTGGGGGCAGGGGGCGGCCGAGCAGTACTTC
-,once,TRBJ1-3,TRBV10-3,CAISESPGSGNTIYF,TGTGCCATCAGTGAGTCGCCAGGGTCTGGAAACACCATATATTTT
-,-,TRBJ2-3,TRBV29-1,CSVAAGRRDTQYF,TGCAGCGTCGCCGCGGGGCGACGAGATACGCAGTATTTT
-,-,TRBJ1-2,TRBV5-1,CASSLRADDNYGYTF,TGCGCCAGCAGCCTGAGGGCCGATGATAACTATGGCTACACCTTC
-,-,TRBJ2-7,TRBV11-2,CASSLAGSGYEQYF,TGTGCCAGCAGCTTAGCCGGGAGTGGCTACGAGCAGTACTTC
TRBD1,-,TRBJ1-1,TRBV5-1,CASRPDRGSGNTEAFF,TGCGCCAGCAGACCCGACAGGGGTTCAGGGAACACTGAAGCTTTCTTT
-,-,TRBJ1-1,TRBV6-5,CASSPPAGEAFF,TGTGCCAGCAGTCCCCCCGCGGGGGAAGCTTTCTTT
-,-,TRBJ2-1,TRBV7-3,CASSILAGPYNEQFF,TGTGCCAGCAGCATCCTCGCAGGGCCCTACAATGAGCAGTTCTTC
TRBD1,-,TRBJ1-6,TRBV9,CASSPNPGTGGSSPLHF,TGTGCCAGCAGCCCAAACCCCGGGACAGGGGGTAGTTCACCCCTCCACTTT
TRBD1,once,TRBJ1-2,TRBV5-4,CASSLADRGYGYTF,TGTGCCAGCAGCTTGGCTGACAGGGGATATGGCTACACCTTC
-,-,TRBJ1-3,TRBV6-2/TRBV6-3,CASSPGTSGNTIYF,TGTGCCAGCAGTCCCGGGACTTCTGGAAACACCATATATTTT
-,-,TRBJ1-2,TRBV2,CASSDGVDGYTF,TGTGCCAGCAGTGACGGAGTGGATGGCTACACCTTC
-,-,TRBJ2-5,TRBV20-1,CSATRQETQYF,TGCAGTGCCACGCGCCAAGAGACCCAGTACTTC
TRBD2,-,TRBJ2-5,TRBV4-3,CASSQDRGTTSGEQETQYF,TGCGCCAGCAGCCAAGATCGGGGTACGACTAGCGGGGAACAAGAGACCCAGTACTTC
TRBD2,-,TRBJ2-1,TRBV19,CASSILAGGGNEQFF,TGTGCCAGTAGTATCTTAGCGGGAGGGGGTAATGAGCAGTTCTTC
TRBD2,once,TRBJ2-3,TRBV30,CAGHGTSGTDTQYF,TGTGCCGGACACGGGACTAGCGGAACAGATACGCAGTATTTT
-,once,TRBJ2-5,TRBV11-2,CASSYVRGIRKETQYF,TGTGCCAGCAGCTACGTCCGAGGTATCCGGAAAGAGACCCAGTACTTC
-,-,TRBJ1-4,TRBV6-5,CASSYESELFF,TGTGCCAGCAGTTATGAGTCGGAACTGTTTTTT
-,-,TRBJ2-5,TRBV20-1,CSASEETQYF,TGCAGTGCTAGCGAGGAGACCCAGTACTTC
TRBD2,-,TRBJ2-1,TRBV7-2,CASSSQGAGEQFF,TGTGCCAGCAGCTCCCAAGGAGCGGGAGAGCAGTTCTTC
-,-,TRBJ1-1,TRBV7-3,CASSLGGRGNTEAFF,TGTGCCAGCAGCTTAGGCGGCAGGGGGAACACTGAAGCTTTCTTT
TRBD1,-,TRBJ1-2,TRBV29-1,CSVQTGGGYTF,TGCAGCGTACAGACAGGGGGTGGCTACACCTTC
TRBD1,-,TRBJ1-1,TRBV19,CASSRQGRSTEAFF,TGTGCCAGTAGTAGACAGGGGAGAAGCACTGAAGCTTTCTTT
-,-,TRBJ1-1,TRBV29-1,CSFLVRMDTEAFF,TGCAGTTTTCTGGTGCGGATGGACACTGAAGCTTTCTTT
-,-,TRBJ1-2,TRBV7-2,CASSFTGSEGYTF,TGTGCCAGCAGCTTCACAGGCTCGGAGGGCTACACCTTC
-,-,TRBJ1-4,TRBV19,CASSTTWRTNEKLFF,TGTGCCAGTTCGACTACGTGGCGGACTAATGAAAAACTGTTTTTT
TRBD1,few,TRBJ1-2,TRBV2,CASSPDRGRLYGYTF,TGTGCCAGCAGCCCGGACAGGGGGCGGTTATATGGCTACACCTTC
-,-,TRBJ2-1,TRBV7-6,CASSLSLIGEQFF,TGTGCCAGCAGCTTATCACTGATCGGTGAGCAGTTCTTC
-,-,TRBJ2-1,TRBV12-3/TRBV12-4,CASSQTVLNEQFF,TGTGCCAGCAGTCAAACAGTTTTAAATGAGCAGTTCTTC
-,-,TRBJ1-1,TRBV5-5,CASSPGRGWNTEAFF,TGTGCCAGCAGCCCCGGTAGAGGGTGGAACACTGAAGCTTTCTTT
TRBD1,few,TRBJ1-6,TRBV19,CASSSGQGLSPLHF,TGTGCCAGTAGTTCGGGACAGGGTCTTTCACCCCTCCACTTT
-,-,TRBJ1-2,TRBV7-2,CASSFVLDRDYGYTF,TGTGCCAGCAGTTTCGTCCTGGACAGAGACTATGGCTACACCTTC
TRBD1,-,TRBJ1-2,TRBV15,CATSREPRDSVIYGYTF,TGTGCCACCAGCAGAGAACCCCGGGACAGTGTAATCTATGGCTACACCTTC
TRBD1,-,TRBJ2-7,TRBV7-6,CASSPRDRGPYEQYF,TGTGCCAGCAGCCCAAGAGACAGGGGACCCTACGAGCAGTACTTC
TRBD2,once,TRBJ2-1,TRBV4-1,CASSQGGSGGPSSYNEQFF,TGCGCCAGCAGCCAAGGAGGTAGCGGGGGGCCTAGCTCCTACAATGAGCAGTTCTTC